Listed here are 8 T cell receptor beta chains from one sample, sequenced in a study of blood T cells in healthy people across ages. For the second PCR, which ran for about 6 to 11 cycles, a sample-barcoded 5' primer and a J-beta primer mix were used. Via MiXCR, TCRdb re-called the 5' RACE reads, giving one row per CDR3 protein. The sample lists about 640,000 distinct CDR3 sequences, about 30% occurring once. The sample was blood. Receptors originate from a woman aged 80 or over in good health.

In its sample, this clonotype was seen many times. The J gene is TRBJ1-5, the V gene TRBV6-1; the match to TRBD1 covers 11 bases. V was clipped by 5 bases and J by 0 bases; unmatched bases: 9. The length of the CDR3 is 18 residues. In germline, CDR1 is MNHNS, CDR2 SASEGT. The CDR3 loop is CASSPRTGGSFSNQPQHF. The CDR3 DNA is TGTGCCAGCAGTCCGCGGACAGGGGGCAGTTTTAGCAATCAGCCCCAGCATTTT.

V usage is TRBV7-3 and J usage is TRBJ2-2, with 7 bases fitting TRBD1. The CDR3 extends over 18 amino acids. Germline lookup yields CDR1 SGHTA and CDR2 FQGTGA. Unmatched junction bases numbered 10, after V lost 3 bases and J lost 0 bases. CDR3 nucleotide sequence: TGTGCCAGCAGCTTCCCCAGGGGACAGCTATCGAACACCGGGGAGCTGTTTTTT. Its protein product is CASSFPRGQLSNTGELFF.

This clonotype was counted a single time. A much larger clone lies a single base off, so this may be a read error. The V gene is TRBV7-9, the J gene TRBJ2-3; 7 bases align to TRBD2. Germline-derived CDR1 and CDR2 are SEHNR and FQNEAQ (reference sequence). Trimming cost V 5 bases and J 6 bases; bases outside gene matches: 11. The length of the CDR3 is 15 residues. The CDR3: CASSDPGLPFDTQYF. Here the CDR3 DNA reads TGTGCCAGCAGCGATCCGGGACTACCGTTCGATACGCAGTATTTT.

This clonotype showed up many times. In DNA form, the CDR3 reads TGTGCCAGTGAAGCCGGGGCCAACGTCCTGACTTTC. It translates to CASEAGANVLTF. The chain is built from TRBV6-2 or TRBV6-3 and TRBJ2-6; D unclear. This CDR3 contains 12 residues. Trimming removed 9 bases at V and 4 bases at J, with 7 bases between. The germline gives CDR1 MNHEY, CDR2 SVGEGT.

The rearrangement links TRBV7-2 to TRBJ1-2, with D possibly matching TRBD1 (5 bases). The V end lost 0 bases, the J end lost 8 bases, and 13 bases lay between the germline ends. CDR1 and CDR2 (germline): SGHTA, FQGNSA. The CDR3 is made up of 14 amino acids. The DNA of the CDR3 is TGTGCCAGCAGCTTAGCGCGGCAGGGCTCCGGCTACACCTTC. Amino acid sequence: CASSLARQGSGYTF.

There are many counts of this clonotype. The chain's CDR3 is CASSTGQGFAQETQYF. CDR3 in DNA: TGTGCCAGCAGTACGGGACAGGGGTTTGCCCAAGAGACCCAGTACTTC. The genes are TRBV12-3 or TRBV12-4 and TRBJ2-5; 10 nucleotides agree with TRBD1. The CDR3 sequence is 16 residues long. Unmatched junction bases numbered 7, after V lost 5 bases and J lost 1 base.

This clonotype was picked up one time. This chain joins TRBV20-1 and TRBJ1-5; 9 bases map to TRBD1. Germline values: CDR1 DFQATT, CDR2 SNEGSKA (reference sequence). This CDR3 is 13 amino acids long. The DNA for the CDR3 is TGCAATGCCCAGGGACAGGGAAATCAGCCCCAGCATTTT. Protein product: CNAQGQGNQPQHF.

This clonotype was seen ten or more times. The gene calls are TRBV7-2 and TRBJ2-3, with D possibly being TRBD2 (5 bases). The ends were cut back, 5 bases at V and 2 bases at J, with 11 bases in the middle. The CDR3 sequence is 14 residues long. Germline assignment: CDR1 SGHTA and CDR2 FQGNSA. CDR3 sequence reads: CASSRPGYTDTQYF. The CDR3 coding sequence is TGTGCCAGCAGCCGCCCGGGGTACACAGATACGCAGTATTTT.